The next 2 T cell receptor beta chains were all read from a single sample in a study of CD8 T cells in Susac syndrome. Reverse transcription of 0.5 to 1 ug RNA was performed with random hexamers. TCRdb fed the immunoSEQ multiplex PCR reads into MiXCR, producing one record per CDR3 protein. The table lists about 180,000 distinct CDR3 sequences, under 97% of them singletons. The specimen sequenced was CD4+ T cells from PBMCs. The receptors were gathered from a human donor with multiple sclerosis.

The CDR3 nucleotides are TGTGCCAGCAGCCCGACAGGGATGGACACCGGGGAGCTGTTTTTT. Amino acids: CASSPTGMDTGELFF. This chain joins TRBV9 and TRBJ2-2; TRBD1 matches 7 bases. Trimming at V came to 4 bases and at J to 3 bases, leaving 6 bases not matched to a gene. This CDR3 is 15 amino acids long. Germline CDR1 reads SGDLS; CDR2 reads YYNGEE.

This CDR3 reads CASSSPGAGDTEAFF. The CDR3 region has the DNA TGTGCCAGCAGTTCCCCAGGGGCTGGAGACACTGAAGCTTTCTTT. The chain has TRBV7-2 and TRBJ1-1; TRBD1 might be the D (6 bases). V was trimmed by 6 bases and J by 3 bases, leaving 17 bases between them. The germline gives CDR1 SGHTA, CDR2 FQGNSA. The CDR3 extends over 15 amino acids.